Below, 24 T cell receptor beta chains from the same sample are listed, as sequenced in a study of T cell responses to AZD1222 COVID-19 vaccine. Sequencing used immunoSEQ multiplex PCR; TCRdb keeps in-frame clones, though not all of them. Of tens of thousands of clones in the sample, about 90% were seen once. Specimen: peripheral blood, collected on day 0 of AZD1222 vaccination. Source of these receptors: an adult in good health.

The chain couples TRBV7-2 to TRBJ2-3; 7 nucleotides agree with TRBD2. V was pared by 1 base and J by 6 bases, with 4 bases of the junction left unmatched. The germline V gene encodes CDR1 SGHTA and CDR2 FQGNSA. The CDR3 is made up of 14 amino acids. CDR3 sequence reads: CASSLGLAGDTQYF. The DNA for the CDR3 is TGTGCCAGCAGCTTAGGACTAGCAGGGGATACGCAGTATTTT.

V usage is TRBV9 and J usage is TRBJ1-4; no firm D call. The CDR3 extends over 16 amino acids. CDR1 SGDLS and CDR2 YYNGEE come from the germline V gene. The ends were cut back, 4 bases at V and 1 base at J, with 14 bases in the middle. Here the CDR3 reads CASSPLPQLTNEKLFF. The CDR3, as DNA: TGTGCCAGCAGCCCCCTCCCCCAGCTAACTAATGAAAAACTGTTTTTT. The complete variable domain, with remaining parts taken from reference TRBV9 and TRBJ1-4, reads DSGVTQTPKHLITATGQRVTLRCSPRSGDLSVYWYQQSLDQGLQFLIQYYNGEERAKGNILERFSAQQFPDLHSELNLSSLELGDSALYFCASSPLPQLTNEKLFFGSGTQLSVL.

The rearrangement links TRBV6-5 to TRBJ2-3; 10 nucleotides line up with TRBD2. V lost 4 bases, J lost 1 base, and 5 bases stayed unmatched. There are 16 residues in the CDR3. Germline V gene lookup returns CDR1 MNHEY and CDR2 SVGAGI. The CDR3 sequence is CASSFQAGGRTDTQYF. The DNA of the CDR3 is TGTGCCAGCAGTTTCCAAGCGGGGGGGCGCACAGATACGCAGTATTTT.

V gene TRBV5-5 combines with J gene TRBJ1-4, with 9 bases aligning to TRBD1. Germline assignment: CDR1 SGHKS and CDR2 YYEKEE (reference sequence). V trimming: 0 bases; J trimming: 3 bases; junction bases outside the gene matches: 12. The CDR3 consists of 19 residues. CDR3 amino acids: CASSLALQGAGVSNEKLFF. The CDR3, as DNA: TGTGCCAGCAGCTTGGCCCTACAGGGGGCGGGAGTATCTAATGAAAAACTGTTTTTT.

The chain employs TRBV7-9 and TRBJ2-5, with 16 positions matching TRBD2. CDR3 length: 17 residues. Germline values: CDR1 SEHNR, CDR2 FQNEAQ (reference sequence). The junction had 2 bases not matched to a gene; V was cut back by 3 bases and J by 1 base. The CDR3 reads CASSLGLAGGPQETQYF. In DNA, the CDR3 is TGTGCCAGCAGCTTGGGACTAGCGGGGGGGCCCCAAGAGACCCAGTACTTC.

The chain links TRBV3-1 (or the pseudogene TRBV3-2) to TRBJ2-7; tentatively, D is TRBD1 (6 bases). Germline values: CDR1 LGHDT, CDR2 YNNKEL (reference sequence). CDR3 size: 12 residues. Trimming left V 5 bases short and J 3 bases short, with 8 bases between. The CDR3: CASSLGHYEQYF. CDR3 DNA sequence: TGTGCCAGCAGCTTGGGACACTACGAGCAGTACTTC.

The V call is TRBV18, the J call TRBJ2-3, with TRBD2 matching over 11 bases. The trim removed 3 bases at V and 5 bases at J, leaving 7 bases unmatched. The CDR3 runs 16 residues. The V gene's germline CDR1 is KGHSH and CDR2 LQKENI. The CDR3 DNA reads TGTGCCAGCTCACCTACTAGCGGGGGTTTCCGAGATACGCAGTATTTT. This codes for CASSPTSGGFRDTQYF. Complete variable domain (other parts from reference TRBV18 and TRBJ2-3): NAGVMQNPRHLVRRRGQEARLRCSPMKGHSHVYWYRQLPEEGLKFMVYLQKENIIDESGMPKERFSAEFPKEGPSILRIQQVVRGDSAAYFCASSPTSGGFRDTQYFGPGTRLTVL.

This clone was counted a few times. J is TRBJ2-5 and V is TRBV5-4, with 7 bases fitting TRBD1. The CDR3 has 14 amino acids. CDR1 SGHNT and CDR2 YYREEE come from the germline V gene (reference sequence). Losses at the gene ends were 0 bases for V and 5 bases for J; bases not matched to a gene: 4. The CDR3 reads CASSLVGTAETQYF. The DNA of the CDR3 is TGTGCCAGCAGCTTGGTGGGGACAGCGGAGACCCAGTACTTC.

A few counts support this clone. The chain combines TRBV6-5 with TRBJ2-3; 7 bases are shared with TRBD2. This CDR3 contains 16 residues. Looked up from germline, CDR1 is MNHEY and CDR2 is SVGAGI. J gave up 2 bases and V 2 bases, and 7 bases lay outside the gene matches. CDR3 in DNA: TGTGCCAGCAGTTACGGCTCAGGGACTAACACAGATACGCAGTATTTT. Translated: CASSYGSGTNTDTQYF.

The rearrangement links TRBV11-2 to TRBJ2-7; D remains ambiguous. The CDR3 consists of 12 residues. The germline gives CDR1 SGHAT, CDR2 FQNNGV. The V end lost 2 bases, the J end lost 3 bases, and 5 bases lay between the germline ends. The CDR3 coding sequence is TGTGCCAGCAGCTTATGGGACTACGAGCAGTACTTC. This encodes CASSLWDYEQYF. Variable domain in full (rest from reference TRBV11-2 and TRBJ2-7): EAGVAQSPRYKIIEKRQSVAFWCNPISGHATLYWYQQILGQGPKLLIQFQNNGVVDDSQLPKDRFSAERLKGVDSTLKIQPAKLEDSAVYLCASSLWDYEQYFGPGTRLTVT.

The chain joins TRBV15 to TRBJ1-6, with D tentatively TRBD1 (5 bases). The germline V gene encodes CDR1 LNHNV and CDR2 YYDKDF (reference sequence). Trimming took off 0 bases at V and 9 bases at J, with 15 bases between the two ends. The CDR3 extends over 16 amino acids. Written as DNA, the CDR3 is TGTGCCACCAGCAGAGATCCCCAGGGCGGTGGTTCACCCCTCCACTTT. Its protein is CATSRDPQGGGSPLHF.

The chain uses TRBV27 and TRBJ1-5, with a tentative D call TRBD1 (5 bases). From germline, CDR1 is MNHEY and CDR2 SMNVEV (reference sequence). V was trimmed by 3 bases and J by 0 bases, leaving 12 bases between them. There are 16 residues in the CDR3. CDR3 in amino acids: CASSFRGGFSNQPQHF. DNA for the CDR3: TGTGCCAGCAGTTTTCGGGGGGGGTTTAGCAATCAGCCCCAGCATTTT.

This chain joins TRBV9 and TRBJ2-7; TRBD2 agrees at 12 bases. J lost 1 base, V lost 5 bases, and 13 bases had no gene match. The CDR3 covers 18 residues. Germline values: CDR1 SGDLS, CDR2 YYNGEE. CDR3 nucleotides: TGTGCCAGCAGTGGTTTAACTAGCGGGGGGCCCGGATCCTACGAGCAGTACTTC. Translating gives CASSGLTSGGPGSYEQYF.

The chain joins TRBV7-6 to TRBJ1-1; 9 bases align to TRBD1. The junction had 8 bases not matched to a gene; V was cut back by 5 bases and J by 4 bases. The CDR3 contains 15 residues. Per the germline V gene, CDR1 is SGHVS and CDR2 is FNYEAQ. CDR3: CASSPLTGGVTEAFF. The CDR3 nucleotides are TGTGCCAGCAGCCCGCTGACAGGGGGGGTCACTGAAGCTTTCTTT.

The gene calls are TRBV19 and TRBJ2-3; D remains ambiguous. Germline V CDR1 and CDR2: LNHDA, SQIVND (reference sequence). The CDR3 sequence is 13 residues long. V was shortened by 4 bases and J by 2 bases, with 7 bases between the two germline ends. CDR3 sequence: CASSNYVTDTQYF. Here the CDR3 DNA reads TGTGCCAGTAGTAACTACGTCACAGATACGCAGTATTTT.

This chain links TRBV11-2 with TRBJ2-5; 7 bases fit TRBD2. CDR1 and CDR2 from the germline V gene are SGHAT and FQNNGV. V trimming: 4 bases; J trimming: 0 bases; junction bases outside the gene matches: 11. This CDR3 has 17 amino acids. The DNA of the CDR3 is TGTGCCAGCAGCTCCGCCCCTCTCGGGGGGTACCAAGAGACCCAGTACTTC. Amino acid sequence: CASSSAPLGGYQETQYF. Full variable domain (remainder filled in from reference TRBV11-2 and TRBJ2-5): EAGVAQSPRYKIIEKRQSVAFWCNPISGHATLYWYQQILGQGPKLLIQFQNNGVVDDSQLPKDRFSAERLKGVDSTLKIQPAKLEDSAVYLCASSSAPLGGYQETQYFGPGTRLLVL.

The CDR3 DNA sequence: TGTGCCAGCTCACCGTCAAACGGGGGGCCCTACACGCAGTATTTT. Protein: CASSPSNGGPYTQYF. The rearrangement uses TRBV18 and TRBJ2-3, with a tentative D call TRBD2 (7 bases). The CDR3 sequence is 15 residues long. Per germline, CDR1 KGHSH and CDR2 LQKENI. V lost 3 bases and J lost 9, with 19 bases in between.

The chain has TRBV6-5 and TRBJ1-3; TRBD1 matches at 8 bases. Germline assignment: CDR1 MNHEY and CDR2 SVGAGI. The junction had 8 bases not matched to a gene; V was cut back by 6 bases and J by 4 bases. The CDR3 contains 15 residues. The CDR3 nucleotides read TGTGCCAGCAGGGGCTCAGGGGGCCAAGGAAACACCATATATTTT. This encodes CASRGSGGQGNTIYF.

This clone was counted only a few times. CDR3 in DNA: TGTGCCAGCAGCGTAGGACAGGACGGTGGCTTGGAGACCCAGTACTTC. It is translated as CASSVGQDGGLETQYF. V gene TRBV9 combines with J gene TRBJ2-5; D possibly corresponds to TRBD1 (6 bases). V lost 0 bases and J lost 5, with 17 bases in between. The CDR3 spans 16 residues. Germline CDR1 reads SGDLS; CDR2 reads YYNGEE.

This clone has just one count. The chain couples TRBV5-5 to TRBJ2-6, with 10 nucleotides matching TRBD1. Germline-derived CDR1 and CDR2 are SGHKS and YYEKEE (reference sequence). CDR3 length: 17 amino acids. Trimming at V came to 4 bases and at J to 0 bases, leaving 4 bases not matched to a gene. CDR3 bases: TGTGCCAGCAGCACGGGACAGGGGCCCTCTGGGGCCAACGTCCTGACTTTC. Translated, it gives CASSTGQGPSGANVLTF.

The rearrangement links TRBV9 to TRBJ2-7, with 8 bases fitting TRBD1. Trimming at V came to 0 bases and at J to 1 base, leaving 9 bases not matched to a gene. The V gene's germline CDR1 is SGDLS and CDR2 YYNGEE. The CDR3 has 17 residues. The CDR3: CASSVDGRGRPSYEQYF. CDR3 DNA: TGTGCCAGCAGCGTAGATGGCAGGGGGCGCCCATCCTACGAGCAGTACTTC.

This rearrangement joins TRBV7-8 to TRBJ2-5; D call uncertain. The V and J ends lost 5 bases and 0 bases respectively, with 16 bases between them. The CDR3 is made up of 16 amino acids. Germline assignment: CDR1 SGHVS and CDR2 FQNEAQ. In DNA, the CDR3 is TGTGCCAGCAGCCCAACACCGACACCGTACCAAGAGACCCAGTACTTC. Translated, it gives CASSPTPTPYQETQYF.

The chain uses TRBV30 and TRBJ2-3; 8 positions agree with TRBD2. In germline, CDR1 is GTSNPN, CDR2 SVGIG (reference sequence). With 3 bases clipped from V and 9 bases from J, the junction kept 8 bases outside the gene matches. This CDR3 has 13 residues. CDR3 in amino acids: CAWRQTLAGTQYF. The CDR3 region has the DNA TGTGCCTGGAGGCAAACTCTAGCGGGCACGCAGTATTTT.

The chain has TRBV11-2 and TRBJ1-4; no reliable D call. Germline lookup yields CDR1 SGHAT and CDR2 FQNNGV. The CDR3 contains 13 residues. Trimming removed 8 bases from V and 4 bases from J, with 11 bases in between. DNA of the CDR3: TGTGCCAGCGGACGGGAAGTTAATGAAAAACTGTTTTTT. Protein product: CASGREVNEKLFF.